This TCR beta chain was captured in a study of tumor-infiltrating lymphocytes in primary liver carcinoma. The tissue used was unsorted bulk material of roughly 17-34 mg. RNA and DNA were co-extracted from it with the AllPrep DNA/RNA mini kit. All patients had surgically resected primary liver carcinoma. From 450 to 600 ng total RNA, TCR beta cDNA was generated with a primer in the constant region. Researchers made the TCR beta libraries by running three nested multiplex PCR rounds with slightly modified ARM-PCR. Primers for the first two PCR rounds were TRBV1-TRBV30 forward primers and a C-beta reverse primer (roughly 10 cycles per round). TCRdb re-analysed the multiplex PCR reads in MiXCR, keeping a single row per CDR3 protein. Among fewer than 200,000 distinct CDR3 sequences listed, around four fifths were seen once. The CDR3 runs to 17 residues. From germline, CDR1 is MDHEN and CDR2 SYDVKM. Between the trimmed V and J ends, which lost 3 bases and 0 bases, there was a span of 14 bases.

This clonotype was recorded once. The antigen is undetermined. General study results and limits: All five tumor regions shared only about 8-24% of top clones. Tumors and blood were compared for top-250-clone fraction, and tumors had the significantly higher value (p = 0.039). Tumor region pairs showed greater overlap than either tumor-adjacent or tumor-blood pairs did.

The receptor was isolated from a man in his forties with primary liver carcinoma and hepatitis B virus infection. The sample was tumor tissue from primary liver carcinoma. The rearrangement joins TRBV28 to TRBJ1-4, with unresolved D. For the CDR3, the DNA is TGTGCCAGCAGTTTTGGGTACAGATTCGCAACTAATGAAAAACTGTTTTTT. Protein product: CASSFGYRFATNEKLFF.